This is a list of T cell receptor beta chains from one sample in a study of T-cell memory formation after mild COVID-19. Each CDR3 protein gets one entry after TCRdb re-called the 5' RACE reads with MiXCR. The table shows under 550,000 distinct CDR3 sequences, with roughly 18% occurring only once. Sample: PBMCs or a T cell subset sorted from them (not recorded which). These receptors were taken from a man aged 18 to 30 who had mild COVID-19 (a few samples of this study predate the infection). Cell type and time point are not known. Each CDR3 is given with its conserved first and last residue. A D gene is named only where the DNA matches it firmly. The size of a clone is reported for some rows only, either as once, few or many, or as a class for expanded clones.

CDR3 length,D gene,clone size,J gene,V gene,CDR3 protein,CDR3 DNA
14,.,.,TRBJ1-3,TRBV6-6,CASQRGVSGNTIYF,TGTGCCAGCCAGCGGGGCGTCTCTGGAAACACCATATATTTT
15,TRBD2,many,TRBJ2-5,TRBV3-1,CASSPPGLAKETQYF,TGTGCCAGCAGCCCACCGGGACTAGCGAAAGAGACCCAGTACTTC
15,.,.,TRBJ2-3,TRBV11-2,CASSLVGGGQDTQYF,TGTGCCAGCAGCTTAGTGGGCGGGGGCCAAGATACGCAGTATTTT
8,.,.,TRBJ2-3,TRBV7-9,CASSLEYF,TGTGCCAGCAGCTTAGAGTATTTT
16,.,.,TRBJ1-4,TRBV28,CASSSMGAESNEKLFF,TGTGCCAGCAGCAGCATGGGGGCGGAGAGTAATGAAAAACTGTTTTTT
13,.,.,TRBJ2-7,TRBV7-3,CASSWAAGNEQYF,TGTGCCAGCAGCTGGGCGGCGGGAAACGAGCAGTACTTC
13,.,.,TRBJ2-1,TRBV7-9,CASSSNRANEQFF,TGTGCCAGCAGCTCAAACAGAGCGAATGAGCAGTTCTTC
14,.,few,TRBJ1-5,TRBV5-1,CASSPSGPNQPQHF,TGCGCCAGCAGCCCTTCGGGACCTAATCAGCCCCAGCATTTT
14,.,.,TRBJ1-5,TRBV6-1,CASRPTVLNQPQHF,TGTGCCAGCAGGCCGACAGTTCTTAATCAGCCCCAGCATTTT
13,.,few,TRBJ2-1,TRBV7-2,CASSFGWNNEQFF,TGTGCCAGCAGCTTCGGCTGGAACAATGAGCAGTTCTTC
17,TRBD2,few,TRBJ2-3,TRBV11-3,CASSLGLAGESTDTQYF,TGTGCCAGCAGCCTCGGACTAGCGGGGGAGAGCACAGATACGCAGTATTTT
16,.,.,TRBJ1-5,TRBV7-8,CASSLDGAGSGQPQHF,TGTGCCAGCAGCTTAGATGGGGCAGGGTCCGGTCAGCCCCAGCATTTT
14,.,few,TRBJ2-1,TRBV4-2,CASSQAINRQGRFF,TGTGCCAGCAGCCAAGCGATCAACAGGCAAGGGCGGTTCTTC
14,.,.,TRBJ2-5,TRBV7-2,CASTRAGLGETQYF,TGTGCCAGTACGAGGGCGGGGTTGGGGGAGACCCAGTACTTC
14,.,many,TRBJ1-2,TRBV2,CASSPTGVAGGYTF,TGTGCCAGCAGTCCGACGGGGGTGGCGGGCGGCTACACCTTC
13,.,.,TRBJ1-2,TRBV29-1,CSVEDTTNYGYTF,TGCAGCGTTGAAGACACGACTAACTATGGCTACACCTTC
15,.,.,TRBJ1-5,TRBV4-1,CASSQVEVSNQPQHF,TGCGCCAGCAGCCAAGTGGAAGTCAGTAATCAGCCCCAGCATTTT
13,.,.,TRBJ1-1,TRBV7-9,CSLPHPDGTEAFF,TGCTCCTTGCCTCATCCCGATGGTACTGAAGCTTTCTTT
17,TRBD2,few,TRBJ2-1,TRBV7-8,CASSLVGLAGSENEQFF,TGTGCCAGCAGCTTAGTCGGACTAGCGGGGAGTGAGAATGAGCAGTTCTTC
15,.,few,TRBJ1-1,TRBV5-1,CASSLDTGLGTEAFF,TGCGCCAGCAGCTTGGATACAGGGCTGGGCACTGAAGCTTTCTTT
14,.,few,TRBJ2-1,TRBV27,CASSLSIGGVEQFF,TGTGCCAGCAGTTTATCGATCGGCGGGGTCGAGCAGTTCTTC
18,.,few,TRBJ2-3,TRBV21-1,CASSKRGSGTESTDTQYF,TGTGCCAGCAGCAAAAGGGGGTCGGGGACAGAAAGCACAGATACGCAGTATTTT
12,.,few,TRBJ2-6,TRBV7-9,CASSFGSAVLTF,TGTGCCAGCAGCTTCGGGAGCGCAGTCCTGACTTTC
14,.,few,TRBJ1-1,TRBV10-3,CAISEWDTNTEAFF,TGTGCCATCAGTGAATGGGACACAAACACTGAAGCTTTCTTT
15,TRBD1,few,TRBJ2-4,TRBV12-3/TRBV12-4,CASRLLDRARNIQYF,TGTGCCAGCAGGTTATTGGACAGGGCTCGAAACATTCAGTACTTC
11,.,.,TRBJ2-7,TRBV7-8,CARQGFYEQYF,TGTGCCAGACAGGGCTTCTACGAGCAGTACTTC
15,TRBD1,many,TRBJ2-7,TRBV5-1,CASSPIDRELDEQYF,TGCGCCAGCAGCCCTATTGACAGGGAGCTGGACGAGCAGTACTTC